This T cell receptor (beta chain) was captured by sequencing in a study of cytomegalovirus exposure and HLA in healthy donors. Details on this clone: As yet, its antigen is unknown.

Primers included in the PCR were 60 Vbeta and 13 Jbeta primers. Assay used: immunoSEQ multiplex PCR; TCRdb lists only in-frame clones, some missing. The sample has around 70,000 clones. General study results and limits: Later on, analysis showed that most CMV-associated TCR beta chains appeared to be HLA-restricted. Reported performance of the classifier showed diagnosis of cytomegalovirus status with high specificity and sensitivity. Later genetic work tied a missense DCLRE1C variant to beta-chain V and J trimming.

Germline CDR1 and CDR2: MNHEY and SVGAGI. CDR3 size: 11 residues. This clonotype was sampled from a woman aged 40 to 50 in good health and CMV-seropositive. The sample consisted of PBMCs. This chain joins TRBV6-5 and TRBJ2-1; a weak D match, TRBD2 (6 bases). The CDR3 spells CGVVGGAEQFF. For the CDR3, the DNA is TGTGGGGTGGTCGGGGGTGCGGAGCAGTTCTTC.